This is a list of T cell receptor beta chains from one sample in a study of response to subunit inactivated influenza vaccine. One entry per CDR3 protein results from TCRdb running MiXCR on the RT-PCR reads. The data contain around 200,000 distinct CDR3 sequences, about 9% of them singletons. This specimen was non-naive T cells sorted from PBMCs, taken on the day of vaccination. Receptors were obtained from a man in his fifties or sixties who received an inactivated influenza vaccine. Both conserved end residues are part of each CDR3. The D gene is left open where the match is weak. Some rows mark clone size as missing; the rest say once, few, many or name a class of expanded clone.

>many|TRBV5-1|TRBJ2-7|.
CASSVRPSSYEQYF
TGCGCCAGCAGTGTGCGGCCGTCCTCCTACGAGCAGTACTTC
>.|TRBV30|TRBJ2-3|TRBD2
CAWSVQAGASDTQYF
TGTGCCTGGAGTGTACAAGCGGGAGCCTCAGATACGCAGTATTTT
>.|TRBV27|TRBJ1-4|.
CASRGSGALNEKLFF
TGTGCCAGCAGGGGCTCAGGGGCCCTAAATGAAAAACTGTTTTTT
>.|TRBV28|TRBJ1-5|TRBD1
CASSSGSLGTGGNQPQHF
TGTGCCAGCAGTTCTGGTAGTCTCGGGACAGGGGGCAATCAGCCCCAGCATTTT
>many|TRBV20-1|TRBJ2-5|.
CSARVSGETQYF
TGCAGTGCTAGAGTTAGTGGGGAGACCCAGTACTTC
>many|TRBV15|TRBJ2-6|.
CATSRASPGANVLTF
TGTGCCACCAGCAGAGCATCCCCTGGGGCCAACGTCCTGACTTTC
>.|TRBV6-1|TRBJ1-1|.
CASSRDLDMNTEAFF
TGTGCCAGCAGCCGAGACTTGGATATGAACACTGAAGCTTTCTTT
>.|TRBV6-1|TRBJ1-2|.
CASSVGDPRYGYTF
TGTGCCAGCAGTGTAGGGGACCCTCGTTATGGCTACACCTTC
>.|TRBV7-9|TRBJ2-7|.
CASSPDGYEQYF
TGTGCCAGCAGCCCGGACGGTTACGAGCAGTACTTC
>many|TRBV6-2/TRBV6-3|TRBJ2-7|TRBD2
CASSFQRDYEQYF
TGTGCCAGCAGTTTCCAGCGGGACTACGAGCAGTACTTC
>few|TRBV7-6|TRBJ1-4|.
CASSFGGVDEKLFF
TGTGCCAGCAGCTTTGGGGGGGTAGATGAAAAACTGTTTTTT
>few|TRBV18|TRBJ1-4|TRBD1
CASSPNEQGFTNEKLFF
TGTGCCAGCTCACCAAACGAACAGGGGTTCACTAATGAAAAACTGTTTTTT
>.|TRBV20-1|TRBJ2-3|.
CSARDGLMGDTQYF
TGCAGTGCTAGAGATGGGCTCATGGGTGATACGCAGTATTTT
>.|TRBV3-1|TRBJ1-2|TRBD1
CASSPLDRVNYGYTF
TGTGCCAGCAGCCCCTTGGACAGGGTGAACTATGGCTACACCTTC
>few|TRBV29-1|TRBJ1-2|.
CSVEGEVTHDYTF
TGCAGCGTCGAAGGGGAAGTCACCCATGACTACACCTTC
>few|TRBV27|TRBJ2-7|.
CASRRTNSYEQYF
TGTGCCAGCAGGCGTACGAACTCCTACGAGCAGTACTTC
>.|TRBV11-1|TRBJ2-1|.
CASSLSYSSPSSYNEQFF
TGTGCCAGCAGCTTATCCTATAGCAGCCCGAGCTCCTACAATGAGCAGTTCTTC
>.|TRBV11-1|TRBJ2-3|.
CASSLTGQTHFITDTQYF
TGTGCCAGCAGCTTAACCGGACAGACGCATTTCATCACAGATACGCAGTATTTT
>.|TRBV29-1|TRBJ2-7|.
CSTGVGPEQYF
TGCAGCACCGGGGTAGGGCCCGAGCAGTACTTC
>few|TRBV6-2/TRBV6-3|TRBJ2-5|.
CASSPFGTQYF
TGTGCCAGCAGCCCCTTCGGGACCCAGTACTTC
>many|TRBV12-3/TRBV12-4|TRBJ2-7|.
CASSLSPLSGSHYEQYF
TGTGCCAGCAGTCTCTCTCCTCTATCGGGGTCCCACTACGAGCAGTACTTC
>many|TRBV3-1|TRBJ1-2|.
CASSLDPTGDYTF
TGTGCCAGCAGCCTAGACCCCACAGGCGACTACACCTTC
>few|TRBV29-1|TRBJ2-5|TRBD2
CSVAPGGKETQYF
TGCAGCGTTGCGCCGGGAGGGAAGGAGACCCAGTACTTC
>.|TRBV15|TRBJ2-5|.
CATSGWATEETQYF
TGTGCCACCAGCGGTTGGGCGACGGAAGAGACCCAGTACTTC
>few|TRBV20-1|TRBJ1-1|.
CSALGGVRRNTEAFF
TGCAGTGCCCTCGGGGGTGTGAGGAGGAACACTGAAGCTTTCTTT
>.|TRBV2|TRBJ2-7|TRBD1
CASKRSGTGLNEQYF
TGTGCCAGCAAAAGAAGCGGGACAGGGTTGAACGAGCAGTACTTC
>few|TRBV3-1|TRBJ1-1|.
CASSPPRTNTEAFF
TGTGCCAGCAGCCCCCCCAGGACAAACACTGAAGCTTTCTTT
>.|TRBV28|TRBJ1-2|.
CASTLGVGYTF
TGTGCCAGCACCTTGGGGGTCGGCTACACCTTC
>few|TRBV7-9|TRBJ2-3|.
CASSPREAQLQPGTQYF
TGTGCCAGCAGCCCGAGGGAGGCACAGTTGCAACCCGGTACGCAGTATTTT
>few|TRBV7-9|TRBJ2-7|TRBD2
CASSLGGGAGFSYEQYF
TGTGCCAGCAGCCTGGGGGGGGGAGCGGGGTTCTCCTACGAGCAGTACTTC
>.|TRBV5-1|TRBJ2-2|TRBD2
CASQREGHTGELFF
TGCGCCAGTCAGCGGGAGGGCCACACCGGGGAGCTGTTTTTT
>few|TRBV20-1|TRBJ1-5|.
CSARGGIGNQPQHF
TGCAGTGCTAGAGGGGGGATTGGCAATCAGCCCCAGCATTTT
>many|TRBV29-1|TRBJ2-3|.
CSVPQGGTDTQYF
TGCAGCGTTCCACAGGGCGGGACAGATACGCAGTATTTT
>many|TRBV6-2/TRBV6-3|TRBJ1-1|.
CASSFFGPGGAFF
TGTGCCAGCAGTTTCTTCGGGCCCGGTGGAGCTTTCTTT
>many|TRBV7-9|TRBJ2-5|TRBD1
CASSLGQGVETQYF
TGTGCCAGCAGTTTGGGACAGGGGGTAGAGACCCAGTACTTC
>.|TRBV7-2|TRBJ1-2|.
CASSSHPDSYGYTF
TGTGCCAGCAGCTCACACCCGGACAGCTATGGCTACACCTTC
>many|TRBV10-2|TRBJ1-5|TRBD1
CASSGSGTGYWRSNQPQHF
TGCGCCAGCAGTGGGTCGGGGACAGGGTATTGGAGAAGCAATCAGCCCCAGCATTTT
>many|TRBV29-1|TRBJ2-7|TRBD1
CSVEDRAGQQYF
TGCAGCGTTGAGGACAGGGCTGGGCAGCAGTACTTC
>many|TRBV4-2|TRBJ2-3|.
CASSQGVRVSTDTQYF
TGTGCCAGCAGCCAAGGCGTGAGGGTTAGCACAGATACGCAGTATTTT
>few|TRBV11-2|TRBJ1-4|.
CASSLGGALGEKLFF
TGTGCCAGCAGCTTGGGCGGAGCTTTAGGGGAAAAACTGTTTTTT
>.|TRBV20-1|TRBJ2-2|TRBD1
CSATGTGGDTGELFF
TGCAGTGCTACCGGGACAGGGGGTGACACCGGGGAGCTGTTTTTT
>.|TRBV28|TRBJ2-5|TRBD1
CASSNRASSLRQGETQYF
TGTGCCAGCAGCAATAGGGCATCATCTCTGAGACAGGGGGAGACCCAGTACTTC
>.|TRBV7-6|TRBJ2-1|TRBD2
CASSLVTSGYNEQFF
TGTGCCAGCAGCTTAGTAACTAGCGGGTACAATGAGCAGTTCTTC
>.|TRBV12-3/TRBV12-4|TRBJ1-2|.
CASSLSSGYGYTF
TGTGCCAGCAGTTTAAGTTCGGGCTATGGCTACACCTTC
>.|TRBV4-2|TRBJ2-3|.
CASSPPQGQGDTQYF
TGTGCCAGCAGCCCACCACAGGGCCAGGGGGATACGCAGTATTTT
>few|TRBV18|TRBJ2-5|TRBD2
CASSPSGLKETQYF
TGTGCCAGCTCACCCTCGGGACTAAAAGAGACCCAGTACTTC
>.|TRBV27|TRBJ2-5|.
CASSQLGGGPKTQYF
TGTGCCAGCAGTCAACTAGGGGGGGGGCCGAAGACCCAGTACTTC
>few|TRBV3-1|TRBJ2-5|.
CASSQGHGTQYF
TGTGCCAGCAGCCAAGGGCACGGGACCCAGTACTTC
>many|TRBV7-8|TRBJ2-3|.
CASSRGLGLNTQYF
TGTGCCAGCAGCCGAGGACTGGGACTCAATACGCAGTATTTT
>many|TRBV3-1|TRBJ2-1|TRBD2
CASSLRGGKNEQFF
TGTGCCAGCAGCCTTAGGGGAGGGAAGAATGAGCAGTTCTTC
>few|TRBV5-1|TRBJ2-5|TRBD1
CASSGTGQERENQETQYF
TGCGCCAGCAGCGGAACGGGACAGGAACGAGAGAACCAAGAGACCCAGTACTTC
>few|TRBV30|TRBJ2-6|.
CAWSGPSSGANVLTF
TGTGCCTGGAGTGGACCCAGCTCTGGGGCCAACGTCCTGACTTTC
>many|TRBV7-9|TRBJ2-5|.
CASSLGLQETQYF
TGTGCCAGCAGCTTAGGACTGCAAGAGACCCAGTACTTC
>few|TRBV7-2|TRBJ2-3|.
CASSSNGAQLTADTQYF
TGTGCCAGCAGCTCCAACGGCGCACAACTGACGGCAGATACGCAGTATTTT